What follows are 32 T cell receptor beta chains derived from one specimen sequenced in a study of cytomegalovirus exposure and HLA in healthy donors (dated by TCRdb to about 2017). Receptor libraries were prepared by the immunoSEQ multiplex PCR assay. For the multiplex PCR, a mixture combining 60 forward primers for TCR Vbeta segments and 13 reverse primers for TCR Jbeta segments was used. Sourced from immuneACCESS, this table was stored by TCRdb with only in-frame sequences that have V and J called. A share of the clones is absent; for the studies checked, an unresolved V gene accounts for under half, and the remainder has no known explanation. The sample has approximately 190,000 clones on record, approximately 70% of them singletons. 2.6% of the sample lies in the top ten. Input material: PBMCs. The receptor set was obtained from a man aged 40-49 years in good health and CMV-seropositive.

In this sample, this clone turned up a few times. In DNA, the CDR3 is TGTGCCAGTAGCTACGGGACAGGGAAACAGTTCTTC. Translating it yields CASSYGTGKQFF. The J gene is TRBJ2-1, the V gene TRBV19; 9 bases are a match to TRBD1. Germline CDR1 LNHDA, CDR2 SQIVND (reference sequence). The CDR3 sequence is 12 residues long. The junction had 7 bases not matched to a gene; V was cut back by 6 bases and J by 13 bases.

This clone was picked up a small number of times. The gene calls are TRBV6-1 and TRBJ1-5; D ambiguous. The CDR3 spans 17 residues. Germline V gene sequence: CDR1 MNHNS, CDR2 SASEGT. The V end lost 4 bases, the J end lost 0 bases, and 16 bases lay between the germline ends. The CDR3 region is CASSALVQTYSNQPQHF. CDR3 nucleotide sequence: TGTGCCAGCAGTGCTTTGGTTCAGACATATAGCAATCAGCCCCAGCATTTT.

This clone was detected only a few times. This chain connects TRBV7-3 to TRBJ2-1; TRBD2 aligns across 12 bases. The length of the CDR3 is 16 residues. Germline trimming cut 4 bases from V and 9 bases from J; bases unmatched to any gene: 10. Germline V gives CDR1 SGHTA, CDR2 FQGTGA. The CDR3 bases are TGTGCCAGCAGCTCCCTAGGACTAGCGGGGATGCGTGAGCAGTTCTTC. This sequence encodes CASSSLGLAGMREQFF. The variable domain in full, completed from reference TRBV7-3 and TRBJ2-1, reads GAGVSQTPSNKVTEKGKYVELRCDPISGHTALYWYRQSLGQGPEFLIYFQGTGAADDSGLPNDRFFAVRPEGSVSTLKIQRTERGDSAVYLCASSSLGLAGMREQFFGPGTRLTVL.

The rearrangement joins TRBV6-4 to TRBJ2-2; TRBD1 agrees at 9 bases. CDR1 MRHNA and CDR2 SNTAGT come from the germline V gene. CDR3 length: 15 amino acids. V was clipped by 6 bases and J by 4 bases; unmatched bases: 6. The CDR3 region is CASRGQGVGTGELFF. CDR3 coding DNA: TGTGCCAGCAGGGGACAGGGAGTTGGCACCGGGGAGCTGTTTTTT.

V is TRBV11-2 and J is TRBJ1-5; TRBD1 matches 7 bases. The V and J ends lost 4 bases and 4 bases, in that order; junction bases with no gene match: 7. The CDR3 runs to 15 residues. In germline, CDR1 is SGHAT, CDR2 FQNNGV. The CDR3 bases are TGTGCCAGCAGCTATTCCGGGACAGATAATCAGCCCCAGCATTTT. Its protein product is CASSYSGTDNQPQHF.

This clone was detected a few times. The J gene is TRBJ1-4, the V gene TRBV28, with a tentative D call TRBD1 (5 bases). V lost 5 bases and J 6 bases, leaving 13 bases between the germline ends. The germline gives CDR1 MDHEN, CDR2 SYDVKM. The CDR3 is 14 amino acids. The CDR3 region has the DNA TGTGCCAGCAGTCCCGGGGGGAAGTATGAAAAACTGTTTTTT. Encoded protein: CASSPGGKYEKLFF.

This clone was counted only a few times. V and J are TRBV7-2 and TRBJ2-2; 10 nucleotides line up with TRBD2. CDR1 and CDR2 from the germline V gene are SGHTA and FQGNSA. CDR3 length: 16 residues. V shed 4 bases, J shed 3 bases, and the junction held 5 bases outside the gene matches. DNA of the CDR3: TGTGCCAGCAGCTCTGTAGCGGGGGGCCACACCGGGGAGCTGTTTTTT. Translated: CASSSVAGGHTGELFF.

DNA of the CDR3: TGTGCCAGCAGCGTAGGAGACAGGACCACAGATACGCAGTATTTT. Protein: CASSVGDRTTDTQYF. The rearrangement uses TRBV9 and TRBJ2-3; D perhaps matches TRBD1 (6 bases). The germline V gene has CDR1 SGDLS and CDR2 YYNGEE. The length of the CDR3 is 15 residues. Trimming removed 0 bases from V and 2 bases from J, with 10 bases in between. The full variable domain, with the rest looked up from reference TRBV9 and TRBJ2-3, is DSGVTQTPKHLITATGQRVTLRCSPRSGDLSVYWYQQSLDQGLQFLIQYYNGEERAKGNILERFSAQQFPDLHSELNLSSLELGDSALYFCASSVGDRTTDTQYFGPGTRLTVL.

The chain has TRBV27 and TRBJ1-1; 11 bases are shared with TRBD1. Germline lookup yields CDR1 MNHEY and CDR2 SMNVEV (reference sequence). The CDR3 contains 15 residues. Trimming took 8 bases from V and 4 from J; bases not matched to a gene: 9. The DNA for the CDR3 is TGTGCCAGCGTGGACAGGGGGCCCTGGGGCACTGAAGCTTTCTTT. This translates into CASVDRGPWGTEAFF.

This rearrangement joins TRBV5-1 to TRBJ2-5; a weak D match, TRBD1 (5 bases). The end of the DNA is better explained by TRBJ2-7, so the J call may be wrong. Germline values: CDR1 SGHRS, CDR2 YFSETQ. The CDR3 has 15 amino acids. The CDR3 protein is CASSSGFGASYEQYF. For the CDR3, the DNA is TGCGCCAGCAGCTCAGGGTTCGGCGCCTCCTACGAGCAGTACTTC.

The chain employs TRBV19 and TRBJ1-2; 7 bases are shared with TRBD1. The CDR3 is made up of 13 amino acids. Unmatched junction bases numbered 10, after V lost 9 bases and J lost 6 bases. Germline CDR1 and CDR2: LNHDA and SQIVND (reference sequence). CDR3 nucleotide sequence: TGTGCCAGCCCCAGAGGGGGCTCCCATGGCTACACCTTC. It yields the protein CASPRGGSHGYTF.

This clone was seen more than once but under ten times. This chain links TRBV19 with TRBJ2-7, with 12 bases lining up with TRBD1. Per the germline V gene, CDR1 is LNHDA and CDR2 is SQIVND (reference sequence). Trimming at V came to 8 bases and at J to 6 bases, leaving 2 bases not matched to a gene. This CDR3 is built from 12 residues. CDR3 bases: TGTGCCAGTGGGACAGGGGGCTCCGAGCAGTACTTC. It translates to CASGTGGSEQYF.

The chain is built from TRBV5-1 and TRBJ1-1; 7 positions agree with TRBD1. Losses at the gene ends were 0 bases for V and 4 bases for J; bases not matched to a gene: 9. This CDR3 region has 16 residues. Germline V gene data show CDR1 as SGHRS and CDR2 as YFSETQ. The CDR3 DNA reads TGCGCCAGCAGCTTGGCGGCAGGGGGGATTGGCACTGAAGCTTTCTTT. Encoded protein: CASSLAAGGIGTEAFF.

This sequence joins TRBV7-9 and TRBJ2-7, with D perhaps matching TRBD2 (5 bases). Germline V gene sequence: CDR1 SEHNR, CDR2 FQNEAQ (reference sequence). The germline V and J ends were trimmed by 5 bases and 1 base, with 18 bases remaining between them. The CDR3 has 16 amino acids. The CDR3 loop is CASSPPAGRSSYEQYF. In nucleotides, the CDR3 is TGTGCCAGCAGCCCCCCTGCGGGCAGGTCTTCCTACGAGCAGTACTTC.

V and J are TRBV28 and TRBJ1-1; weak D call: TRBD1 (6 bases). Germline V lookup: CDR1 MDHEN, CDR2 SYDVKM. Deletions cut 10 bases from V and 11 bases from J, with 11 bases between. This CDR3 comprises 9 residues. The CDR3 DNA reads TGTGCCACCGGCAGGGGTGCTTTCTTT. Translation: CATGRGAFF.

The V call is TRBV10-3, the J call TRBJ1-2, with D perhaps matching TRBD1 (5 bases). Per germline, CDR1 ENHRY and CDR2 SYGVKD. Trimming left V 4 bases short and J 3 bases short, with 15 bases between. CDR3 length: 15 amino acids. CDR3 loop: CAISVNPGIDYGYTF. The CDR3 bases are TGTGCCATCAGTGTTAATCCAGGGATTGACTATGGCTACACCTTC.

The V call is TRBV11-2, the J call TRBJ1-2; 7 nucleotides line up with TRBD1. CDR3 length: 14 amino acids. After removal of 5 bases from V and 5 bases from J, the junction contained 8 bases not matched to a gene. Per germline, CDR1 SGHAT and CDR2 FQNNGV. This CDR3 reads CASSPTGFHYGYTF. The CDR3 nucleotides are TGTGCCAGCAGCCCGACAGGGTTTCATTATGGCTACACCTTC. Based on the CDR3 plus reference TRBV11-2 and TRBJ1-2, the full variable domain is EAGVAQSPRYKIIEKRQSVAFWCNPISGHATLYWYQQILGQGPKLLIQFQNNGVVDDSQLPKDRFSAERLKGVDSTLKIQPAKLEDSAVYLCASSPTGFHYGYTFGSGTRLTVV.

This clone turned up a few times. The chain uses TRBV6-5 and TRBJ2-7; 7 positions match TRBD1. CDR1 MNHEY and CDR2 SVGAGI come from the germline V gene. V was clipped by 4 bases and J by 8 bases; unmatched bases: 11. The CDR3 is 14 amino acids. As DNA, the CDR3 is TGTGCCAGCAGTTCGGGACAGAATTTACGACAGCAGTACTTC. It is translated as CASSSGQNLRQQYF.

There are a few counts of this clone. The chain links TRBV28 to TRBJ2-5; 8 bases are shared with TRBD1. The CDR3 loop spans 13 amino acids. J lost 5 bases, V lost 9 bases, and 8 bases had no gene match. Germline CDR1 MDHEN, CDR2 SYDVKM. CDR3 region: CASWTGIGETQYF. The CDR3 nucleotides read TGTGCCAGTTGGACAGGGATTGGGGAGACCCAGTACTTC.

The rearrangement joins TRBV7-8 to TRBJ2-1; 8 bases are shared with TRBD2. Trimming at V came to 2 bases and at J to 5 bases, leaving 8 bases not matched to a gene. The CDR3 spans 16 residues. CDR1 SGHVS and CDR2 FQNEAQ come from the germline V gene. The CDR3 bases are TGTGCCAGCAGCTTATGGGGTAGCGGGGCGAACAATGAGCAGTTCTTC. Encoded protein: CASSLWGSGANNEQFF.

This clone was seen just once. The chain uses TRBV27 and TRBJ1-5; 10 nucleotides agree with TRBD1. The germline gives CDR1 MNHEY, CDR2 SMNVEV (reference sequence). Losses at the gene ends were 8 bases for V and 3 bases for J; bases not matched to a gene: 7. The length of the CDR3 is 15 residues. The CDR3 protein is CASAWGTGDNQPQHF. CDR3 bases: TGTGCCAGCGCTTGGGGGACAGGGGACAATCAGCCCCAGCATTTT.

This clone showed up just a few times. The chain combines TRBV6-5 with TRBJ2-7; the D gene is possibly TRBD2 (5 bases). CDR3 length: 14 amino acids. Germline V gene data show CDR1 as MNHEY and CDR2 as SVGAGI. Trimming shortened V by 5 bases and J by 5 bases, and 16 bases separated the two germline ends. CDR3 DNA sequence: TGTGCCAGCAGTCCGAGGACGGACTCGGACGAGCAGTACTTC. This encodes CASSPRTDSDEQYF.

The CDR3 region has the DNA TGCAGCGTGAATGGACAGGCCGGGGGAGACGAGCAGTACTTC. This codes for CSVNGQAGGDEQYF. J is TRBJ2-7 and V is TRBV29-1; D perhaps matches TRBD1 (7 bases). Per germline, CDR1 SQVTM and CDR2 ANQGSEA. Trimming took 6 bases from V and 5 from J, leaving 20 bases between them. The CDR3 runs to 14 residues.

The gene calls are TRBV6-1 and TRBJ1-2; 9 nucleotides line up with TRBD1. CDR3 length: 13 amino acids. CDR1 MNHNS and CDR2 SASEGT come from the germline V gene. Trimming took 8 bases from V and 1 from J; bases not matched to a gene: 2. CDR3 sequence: CASGQGINYGYTF. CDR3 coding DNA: TGTGCCAGCGGACAGGGGATTAACTATGGCTACACCTTC.

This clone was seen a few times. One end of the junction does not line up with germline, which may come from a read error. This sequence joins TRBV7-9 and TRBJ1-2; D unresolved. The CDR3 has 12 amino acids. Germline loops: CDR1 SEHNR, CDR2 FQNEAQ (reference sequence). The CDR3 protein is CSSSASGYGYTF. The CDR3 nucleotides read TGTTCCAGCAGCGCCAGCGGCTATGGCTACACCTTC.

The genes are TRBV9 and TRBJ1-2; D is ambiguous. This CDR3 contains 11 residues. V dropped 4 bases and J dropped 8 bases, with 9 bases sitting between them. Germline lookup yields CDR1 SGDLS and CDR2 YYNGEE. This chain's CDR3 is CASSSPFGYTF. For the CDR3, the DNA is TGTGCCAGCAGCTCCCCTTTCGGCTACACCTTC.

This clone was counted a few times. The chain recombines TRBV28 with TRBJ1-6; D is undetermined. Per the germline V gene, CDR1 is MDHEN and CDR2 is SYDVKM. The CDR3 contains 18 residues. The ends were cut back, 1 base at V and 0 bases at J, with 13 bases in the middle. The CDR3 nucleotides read TGTGCCAGCAGTTTATCTGGCCAAAGGAGCTCCTATAATTCACCCCTCCACTTT. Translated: CASSLSGQRSSYNSPLHF.

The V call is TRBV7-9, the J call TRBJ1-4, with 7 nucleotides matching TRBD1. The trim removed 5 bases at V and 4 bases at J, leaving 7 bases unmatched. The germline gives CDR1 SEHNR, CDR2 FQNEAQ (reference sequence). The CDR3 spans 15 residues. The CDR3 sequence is CASSPQGNLNEKLFF. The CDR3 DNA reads TGTGCCAGCAGCCCACAGGGGAACCTTAATGAAAAACTGTTTTTT.

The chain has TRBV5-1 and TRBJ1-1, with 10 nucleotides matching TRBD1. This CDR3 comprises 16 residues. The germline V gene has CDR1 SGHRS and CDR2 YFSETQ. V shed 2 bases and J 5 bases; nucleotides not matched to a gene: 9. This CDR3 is CASSLHGQGEGTEAFF. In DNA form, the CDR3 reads TGCGCCAGCAGCTTACATGGACAGGGGGAAGGGACTGAAGCTTTCTTT.

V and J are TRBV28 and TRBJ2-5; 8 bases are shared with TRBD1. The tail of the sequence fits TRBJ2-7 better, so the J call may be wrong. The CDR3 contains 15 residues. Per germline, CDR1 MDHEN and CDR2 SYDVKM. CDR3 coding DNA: TGTGCCAGCAGTTACGCAGGGGGCCAAAACTACGAGCAGTACTTC. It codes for CASSYAGGQNYEQYF.

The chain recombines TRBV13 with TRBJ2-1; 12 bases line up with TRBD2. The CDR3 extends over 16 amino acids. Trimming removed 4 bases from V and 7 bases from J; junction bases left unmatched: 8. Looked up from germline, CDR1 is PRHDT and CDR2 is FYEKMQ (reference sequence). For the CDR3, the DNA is TGTGCCAGCAGCTCCCGACTAGCGGGGGCGGGGAATGAGCAGTTCTTC. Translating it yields CASSSRLAGAGNEQFF.

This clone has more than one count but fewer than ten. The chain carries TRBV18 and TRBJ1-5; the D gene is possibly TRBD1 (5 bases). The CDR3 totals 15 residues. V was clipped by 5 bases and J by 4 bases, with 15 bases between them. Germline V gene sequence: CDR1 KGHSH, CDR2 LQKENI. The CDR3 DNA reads TGTGCCAGCTCATCAGGGTTAGAGCCGAATCAGCCCCAGCATTTT. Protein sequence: CASSSGLEPNQPQHF. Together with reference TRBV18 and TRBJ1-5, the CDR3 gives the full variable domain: NAGVMQNPRHLVRRRGQEARLRCSPMKGHSHVYWYRQLPEEGLKFMVYLQKENIIDESGMPKERFSAEFPKEGPSILRIQQVVRGDSAAYFCASSSGLEPNQPQHFGDGTRLSIL.